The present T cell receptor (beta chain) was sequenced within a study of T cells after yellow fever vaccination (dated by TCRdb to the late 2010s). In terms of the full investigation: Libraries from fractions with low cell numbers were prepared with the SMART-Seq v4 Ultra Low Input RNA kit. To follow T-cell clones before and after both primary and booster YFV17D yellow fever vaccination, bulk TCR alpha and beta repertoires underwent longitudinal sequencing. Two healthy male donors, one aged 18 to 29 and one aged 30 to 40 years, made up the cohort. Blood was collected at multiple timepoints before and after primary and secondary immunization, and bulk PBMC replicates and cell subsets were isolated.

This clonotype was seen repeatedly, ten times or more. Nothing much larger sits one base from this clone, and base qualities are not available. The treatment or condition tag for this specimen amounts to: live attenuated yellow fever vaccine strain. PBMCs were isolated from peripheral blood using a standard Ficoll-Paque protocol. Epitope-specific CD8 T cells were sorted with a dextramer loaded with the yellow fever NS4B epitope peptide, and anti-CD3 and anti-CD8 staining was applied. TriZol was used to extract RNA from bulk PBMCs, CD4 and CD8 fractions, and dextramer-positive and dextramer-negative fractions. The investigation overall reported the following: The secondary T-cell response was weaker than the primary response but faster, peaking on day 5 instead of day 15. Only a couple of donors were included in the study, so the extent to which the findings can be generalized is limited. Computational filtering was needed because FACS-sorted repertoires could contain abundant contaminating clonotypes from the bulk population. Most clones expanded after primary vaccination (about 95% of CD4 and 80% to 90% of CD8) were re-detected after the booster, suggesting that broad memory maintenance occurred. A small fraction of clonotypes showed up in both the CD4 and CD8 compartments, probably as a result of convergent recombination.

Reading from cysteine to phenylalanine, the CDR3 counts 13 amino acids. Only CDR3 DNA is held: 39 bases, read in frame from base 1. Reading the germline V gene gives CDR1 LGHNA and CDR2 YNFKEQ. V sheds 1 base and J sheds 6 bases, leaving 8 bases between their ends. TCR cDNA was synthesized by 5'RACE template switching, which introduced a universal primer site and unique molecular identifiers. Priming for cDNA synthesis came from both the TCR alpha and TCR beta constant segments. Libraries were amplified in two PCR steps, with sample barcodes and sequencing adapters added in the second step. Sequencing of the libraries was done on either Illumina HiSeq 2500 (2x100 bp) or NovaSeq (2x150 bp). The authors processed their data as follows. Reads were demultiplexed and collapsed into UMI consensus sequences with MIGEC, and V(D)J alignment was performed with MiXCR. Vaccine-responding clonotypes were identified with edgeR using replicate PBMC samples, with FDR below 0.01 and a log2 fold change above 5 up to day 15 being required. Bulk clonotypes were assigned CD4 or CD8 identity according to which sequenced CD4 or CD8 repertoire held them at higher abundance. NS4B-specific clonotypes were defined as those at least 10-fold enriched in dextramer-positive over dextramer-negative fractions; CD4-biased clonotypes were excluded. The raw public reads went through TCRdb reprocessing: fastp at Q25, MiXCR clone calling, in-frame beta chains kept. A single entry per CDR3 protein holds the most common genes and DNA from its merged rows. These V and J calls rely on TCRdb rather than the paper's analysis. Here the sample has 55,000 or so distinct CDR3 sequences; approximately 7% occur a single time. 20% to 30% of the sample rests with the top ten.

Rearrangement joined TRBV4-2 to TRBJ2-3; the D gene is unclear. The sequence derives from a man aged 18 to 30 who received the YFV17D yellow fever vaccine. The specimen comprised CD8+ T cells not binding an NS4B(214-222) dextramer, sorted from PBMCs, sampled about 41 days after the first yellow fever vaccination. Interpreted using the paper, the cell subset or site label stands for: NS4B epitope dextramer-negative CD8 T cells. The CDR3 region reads CASSQGGGDTQYF. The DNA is TGTGCCAGCAGCCAAGGGGGTGGGGATACGCAGTATTTT.